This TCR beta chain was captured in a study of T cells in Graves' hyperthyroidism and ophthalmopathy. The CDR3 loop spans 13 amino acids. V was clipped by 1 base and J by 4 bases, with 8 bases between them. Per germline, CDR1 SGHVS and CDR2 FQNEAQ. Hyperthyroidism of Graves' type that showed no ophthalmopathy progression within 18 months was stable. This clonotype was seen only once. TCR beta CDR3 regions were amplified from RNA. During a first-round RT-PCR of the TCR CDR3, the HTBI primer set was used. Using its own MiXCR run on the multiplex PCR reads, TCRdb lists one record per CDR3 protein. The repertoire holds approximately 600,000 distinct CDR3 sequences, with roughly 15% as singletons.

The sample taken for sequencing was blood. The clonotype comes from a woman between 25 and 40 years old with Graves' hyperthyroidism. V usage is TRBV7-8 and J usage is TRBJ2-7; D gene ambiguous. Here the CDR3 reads CASSLDSWYEQYF. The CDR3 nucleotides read TGTGCCAGCAGCTTAGACTCCTGGTACGAGCAGTACTTC. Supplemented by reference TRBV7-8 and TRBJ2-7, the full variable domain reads GAGVSQSPRYKVAKRGQDVALRCDPISGHVSLFWYQQALGQGPEFLTYFQNEAQLDKSGLPSDRFFAERPEGSVSTLKIQRTQQEDSAVYLCASSLDSWYEQYFGPGTRLTVT.